The present T cell receptor beta chain was sequenced within a study of cytomegalovirus exposure and HLA in healthy donors. With 60 Vbeta and 13 Jbeta primers, the PCR was carried out. The method was immunoSEQ multiplex PCR; TCRdb's version includes in-frame clones alone and lacks a portion of them. Of around 150,000 clones listed, roughly 83% are singletons. CDR1 is SNHLY and CDR2 is FYNNEI in the germline V gene. This CDR3 is built from 12 residues. V lost 4 bases to trimming and J lost 4 bases, with 5 bases between them. J is TRBJ2-1 and V is TRBV2; D ambiguous. This TCR derives from a human donor in good health. The sample comprised PBMCs. In DNA, the CDR3 is TGTGCCAGCAGTGGAGGTTACAATGAGCAGTTCTTC. Translated: CASSGGYNEQFF. The full variable domain, in which reference TRBV2 and TRBJ2-1 provide the parts outside the CDR3, is EPEVTQTPSHQVTQMGQEVILRCVPISNHLYFYWYRQILGQKVEFLVSFYNNEISEKSEIFDDQFSVERPDGSNFTLKIRSTKLEDSAMYFCASSGGYNEQFFGPGTRLTVL.